This T cell receptor beta chain is drawn from a study of CD8 T cells in Susac syndrome (dated 2019 in TCRdb). In terms of the full investigation: The study used repertoire sequencing to test whether antigen drove CD8+ T cell activation and differentiation in Susac syndrome. The research as a whole found: The number of individuals in the TCR sequencing and HLA analysis was recognized as being relatively small.

RNA was extracted with the RNeasy kit and roughly 0.45 to 1 ug was reverse transcribed using random hexamers. The immunoSEQ multiplex PCR assay, which covers 54 Vbeta and 13 Jbeta segments, was used to amplify TCR beta CDR3 regions. Bias from PCR amplification was corrected by using a synthetic template baseline for primer optimization and for computational correction. As for how the authors treated the data: Reads were annotated to V, D and J genes according to IMGT and were analyzed with immunoSEQ Analyzer, with only productive sequences retained. Clonality was calculated as one minus the Shannon entropy normalized by log2 of the number of productive unique sequences. Public and private clones were assessed among the 100 most prevalent clones of each patient and control. A clone was defined as Susac-specific if it was absent from the healthy and MS cohorts, from about 1,100 published viral clones and from other ImmuneACCESS disease sequences. The raw public reads went through TCRdb reprocessing: fastp at Q25, MiXCR clone calling, in-frame beta chains kept. Each entry merges the rows of one CDR3 protein and shows their most common DNA and genes. TCRdb, not the original authors, processed these V and J calls. The sample table holds about 160,000 distinct CDR3 sequences, of which about 92% were seen once. Of the sample, under 0.085% is held by the ten largest clones.

From the germline V gene, CDR1 is SGHRS and CDR2 is YFSETQ. At the junction V is shortened by 1 base and J by 5 bases; bases outside the gene matches: 8. The CDR3 runs 15 amino acids, cysteine and phenylalanine included. Only the CDR3 region is kept as DNA, spanning 45 bases read in frame from base 1. Peripheral blood CD8+ and CD4+ T cells from healthy donors, Susac syndrome patients and multiple sclerosis patients were profiled by high-throughput TCR beta sequencing. Healthy donors were age- and sex-matched controls. CD8+ TEMRA cells were enriched by FACS, while bulk CD8+ and CD4+ T cells were purified by magnetic negative isolation. Blood was collected in EDTA tubes and processed within 24 hours, with PBMCs isolated through density gradient centrifugation. PBMCs intended for TCR sequencing were cryopreserved in liquid nitrogen and thawed later in a water bath at 37 degrees C. The sorted or isolated CD4+, CD8+ and CD8+ TEMRA cells had a purity of 90% or higher.

Note on this clonotype: The specificity of this receptor is unknown. No qualities accompany the bases; no much larger clone lies one base away.

Sequences were obtained from CD4+ T cells from PBMCs. The sequence links TRBV5-1 to TRBJ2-5, with 7 junctional bases fitting TRBD1. This clonotype originated in a human donor in good health. The DNA sequence is given as TGCGCCAGCAGCTTGTTCGAGGGGGCAGAGGAGACCCAGTACTTC. Its coded protein is CASSLFEGAEETQYF. Supplemented by the reference TRBV5-1 and TRBJ2-5 proteins around the CDR3, the complete variable domain is KAGVTQTPRYLIKTRGQQVTLSCSPISGHRSVSWYQQTPGQGLQFLFEYFSETQRNKGNFPGRFSGRQFSNSRSEMNVSTLELGDSALYLCASSLFEGAEETQYFGPGTRLLVL.